The 25 T cell receptor beta chains listed next were all sequenced from one sample in a study of blood T cell repertoires in COVID-19. TCRdb keeps only in-frame clones here, not all; method: immunoSEQ multiplex PCR. The data show about 270,000 clones, with less than 95% seen just once and approximately 2.7% held by the top ten. The source material was PBMCs or T cells enriched from blood (not recorded which). The receptors here all came from a man aged 40-49 years who had been exposed to COVID-19.

This sequence joins TRBV27 and TRBJ2-3; 11 bases fit TRBD2. This CDR3 has 20 residues. In germline, CDR1 is MNHEY, CDR2 SMNVEV (reference sequence). V shed 4 bases and J 2 bases; nucleotides not matched to a gene: 17. The chain's CDR3 is CASSSMWTSGQTINTDTQYF. The DNA of the CDR3 is TGTGCCAGCAGTTCTATGTGGACTAGCGGGCAAACCATCAACACAGATACGCAGTATTTT.

J is TRBJ2-5 and V is TRBV7-2; 8 nucleotides line up with TRBD1. The J segment lost 4 bases and the V segment lost 4 bases, leaving 11 bases of the junction unmatched. Germline lookup yields CDR1 SGHTA and CDR2 FQGNSA. The CDR3 runs to 16 residues. DNA of the CDR3: TGTGCCAGCAGCTGGAGAAACAGGGGGTTCGGAGAGACCCAGTACTTC. The encoded protein is CASSWRNRGFGETQYF. Based on the CDR3 plus reference TRBV7-2 and TRBJ2-5, the full variable domain is GAGVSQSPSNKVTEKGKDVELRCDPISGHTALYWYRQSLGQGLEFLIYFQGNSAPDKSGLPSDRFSAERTGGSVSTLTIQRTQQEDSAVYLCASSWRNRGFGETQYFGPGTRLLVL.

The chain employs TRBV2 and TRBJ2-3; TRBD2 matches 9 bases. The CDR3 has 17 amino acids. The V gene's germline CDR1 is SNHLY and CDR2 FYNNEI. The V and J ends lost 1 base and 0 bases, in that order; junction bases with no gene match: 5. The CDR3 protein is CASSEDSGTSSTDTQYF. CDR3 DNA sequence: TGTGCCAGCAGTGAAGATTCCGGGACTAGCAGCACAGATACGCAGTATTTT.

The CDR3 DNA follows: TGTGCCAGCAGCTTGACAGGGATTGGGGCCTACGGGGAGCAGTACTTC. This sequence encodes CASSLTGIGAYGEQYF. The rearrangement joins TRBV7-9 to TRBJ2-7; the match to TRBD1 covers 7 bases. Germline V gives CDR1 SEHNR, CDR2 FQNEAQ (reference sequence). The J segment lost 7 bases and the V segment lost 3 bases, leaving 15 bases of the junction unmatched. This CDR3 region has 16 residues.

CDR3 loop: CASSRTSGVPYEQYF. The CDR3 DNA is TGCGCCAGCAGCCGAACTAGCGGGGTCCCCTACGAGCAGTACTTC. The rearrangement joins TRBV4-3 to TRBJ2-7, with 10 bases lining up with TRBD2. This CDR3 comprises 15 residues. Germline V gene data show CDR1 as LGHNA and CDR2 as YSLEER. The V segment lost 4 bases and the J segment 2 bases; nucleotides outside the gene matches: 5.

CDR3 residues: CSVGGTSGNLGETQYF. In DNA form, the CDR3 reads TGCAGCGTTGGAGGGACTAGCGGGAATCTTGGAGAGACCCAGTACTTC. V usage is TRBV29-1 and J usage is TRBJ2-5; the match to TRBD2 covers 13 bases. With V trimmed by 4 bases and J by 4 bases, 9 bases remained unmatched. The CDR3 has 16 residues. Germline lookup yields CDR1 SQVTM and CDR2 ANQGSEA.

The chain links TRBV28 to TRBJ2-5; 12 bases are shared with TRBD1. The CDR3 totals 16 residues. Unmatched junction bases numbered 9, after V lost 6 bases and J lost 4 bases. Germline CDR1 is MDHEN and CDR2 is SYDVKM. DNA for the CDR3: TGTGCCAGCAGCGCTCCGGGACAGGGGGCTCGAGAGACCCAGTACTTC. Translating it yields CASSAPGQGARETQYF.

The rearrangement links TRBV6-5 to TRBJ2-3; 8 bases are shared with TRBD1. This CDR3 spans 14 amino acids. Germline CDR1 MNHEY, CDR2 SVGAGI. V shed 6 bases, J shed 0 bases, and the junction held 2 bases outside the gene matches. The CDR3, as DNA: TGTGCCAGCAGATGGACAGGGAGCACAGATACGCAGTATTTT. The encoded protein is CASRWTGSTDTQYF.

V gene TRBV25-1 combines with J gene TRBJ2-7; 11 bases line up with TRBD1. Trimming removed 8 bases from V and 4 bases from J; junction bases left unmatched: 4. Germline assignment: CDR1 MGHDK and CDR2 SYGVNS. This CDR3 is built from 13 residues. The CDR3 sequence is CASRTGGRYEQYF. In DNA, the CDR3 is TGTGCCAGCCGGACAGGGGGCCGGTACGAGCAGTACTTC.

The J gene is TRBJ2-6, the V gene TRBV11-3, with 9 bases that match TRBD1. After removal of 8 bases from V and 2 bases from J, the junction contained 7 bases not matched to a gene. The CDR3 has 16 residues. Germline V gives CDR1 SGHNT, CDR2 YENEEA. This chain's CDR3 is CASGEQGATGANVLTF. Here the CDR3 DNA reads TGTGCCAGCGGGGAACAGGGGGCCACTGGGGCCAACGTCCTGACTTTC.

The rearrangement joins TRBV24-1 to TRBJ2-2, with 11 bases that match TRBD2. The CDR3 extends over 17 amino acids. CDR1 and CDR2 from the germline V gene are KGHDR and SFDVKD. The V gene end was trimmed by 4 bases and the J gene end by 9 bases; junction bases not matched to a gene: 12. CDR3 DNA sequence: TGTGCCACCAGTGACCCAACTAGCGGGAGCTCCCGCCGGGAGCTGTTTTTT. Residues: CATSDPTSGSSRRELFF.

V gene TRBV7-9 combines with J gene TRBJ1-6; perhaps TRBD1 as D (6 bases). The CDR3 is 15 residues long. From germline, CDR1 is SEHNR and CDR2 FQNEAQ (reference sequence). V was pared by 6 bases and J by 7 bases, with 16 bases between. The CDR3 region is CASSKTGTRNSPLHF. The CDR3, as DNA: TGTGCCAGCAGTAAAACCGGGACAAGAAATTCACCCCTCCACTTT.

This clone was counted once. The rearrangement joins TRBV18 to TRBJ1-1, with 10 nucleotides matching TRBD1. With V trimmed by 5 bases and J by 3 bases, 12 bases remained unmatched. The CDR3 consists of 17 residues. Germline CDR1 reads KGHSH; CDR2 reads LQKENI. DNA for the CDR3: TGTGCCAGCTCATTACTCGGGACAGGGGCCGAGGACACTGAAGCTTTCTTT. This sequence encodes CASSLLGTGAEDTEAFF.

CDR3 residues: CASTPDRGIGEQYF. The CDR3 DNA is TGTGCCAGTACCCCGGACAGGGGTATAGGGGAGCAGTACTTC. The chain has TRBV19 and TRBJ2-7, with 9 bases fitting TRBD1. This CDR3 is 14 amino acids long. The germline V gene encodes CDR1 LNHDA and CDR2 SQIVND (reference sequence). Germline trimming cut 7 bases from V and 7 bases from J; bases unmatched to any gene: 11.

The chain is built from TRBV29-1 and TRBJ2-1, with TRBD2 identical over 15 bases. The germline CDR1 and CDR2 sequences are SQVTM and ANQGSEA. This CDR3 contains 16 residues. V lost 4 bases, J lost 4 bases, and 5 bases stayed unmatched. The CDR3 DNA reads as TGCAGCGTTGGGGGACTAGCGGGAGGAAAGTACAATGAGCAGTTCTTC. It encodes CSVGGLAGGKYNEQFF.

The chain recombines TRBV19 with TRBJ2-2; a weak D match, TRBD2 (6 bases). This CDR3 is 14 amino acids long. V shed 6 bases and J shed 4 bases, with 12 bases lying between them. Germline V gene lookup returns CDR1 LNHDA and CDR2 SQIVND (reference sequence). Written as DNA, the CDR3 is TGTGCCAGTAGCCCCTTTAGCGGCACCGGGGAGCTGTTTTTT. It yields the protein CASSPFSGTGELFF.

Only a few counts were recorded for this clone. The V and J genes are TRBV7-2 and TRBJ2-7; 11 nucleotides align to TRBD2. J was trimmed by 0 bases and V by 1 base; bases with no gene match: 11. Germline values: CDR1 SGHTA, CDR2 FQGNSA. The CDR3 totals 19 residues. The CDR3 loop is CASSLGTSGSIGYSYEQYF. Here the CDR3 DNA reads TGTGCCAGCAGCTTAGGCACTAGCGGGAGCATTGGGTACTCCTACGAGCAGTACTTC.

This clone was counted a single time. J is TRBJ2-1 and V is TRBV9, with 11 bases matching TRBD2. After removal of 3 bases from V and 4 bases from J, the junction contained 6 bases not matched to a gene. The CDR3 has 16 amino acids. CDR1 is SGDLS, CDR2 YYNGEE, per germline. CDR3 DNA: TGTGCCAGCAGCGCCCAAAGACTAGCGGGGTACAATGAGCAGTTCTTC. Translated: CASSAQRLAGYNEQFF.

J is TRBJ2-1 and V is TRBV28, with TRBD2 matching over 8 bases. Germline CDR1 and CDR2: MDHEN and SYDVKM. The CDR3 length is 16 residues. Trimming cost V 5 bases and J 7 bases; bases outside gene matches: 13. The CDR3 DNA reads as TGTGCCAGCAGTATCCCGGGAGGGAGTAAGGTTAATGAGCAGTTCTTC. Its protein is CASSIPGGSKVNEQFF.

This clone was seen just once. The chain combines TRBV12-3 or TRBV12-4 with TRBJ2-1; possible D gene TRBD2, 5 bases. The CDR3 has 13 residues. V gave up 3 bases and J gave up 8 bases, with 11 bases separating them. CDR3 region: CASSLSSSDEQFF. CDR3 nucleotide sequence: TGTGCCAGCAGTTTGTCTAGTAGCGATGAGCAGTTCTTC.

This rearrangement joins TRBV6-6 to TRBJ1-5; D unresolved. V lost 4 bases and J lost 5, with 9 bases in between. The CDR3 sequence is 13 residues long. CDR1 and CDR2 from the germline V gene are MNHNY and SVGAGI (reference sequence). In DNA form, the CDR3 reads TGTGCCAGCAGTTTGATCCGGGATCAGCCCCAGCATTTT. Its protein product is CASSLIRDQPQHF.

The V call is TRBV4-1, the J call TRBJ2-1; 9 bases agree with TRBD2. Germline trimming cut 1 base from V and 2 bases from J; bases unmatched to any gene: 0. The CDR3 runs 15 residues. The V gene's germline CDR1 is MGHRA and CDR2 YSYEKL. The CDR3 DNA follows: TGCGCCAGCAGCCAAGCTAGCGGGACCTACAATGAGCAGTTCTTC. Translation: CASSQASGTYNEQFF.

This clone was observed once. V and J are TRBV6-5 and TRBJ2-5; D might be TRBD2 (6 bases). V was pared by 2 bases and J by 6 bases, with 19 bases between. CDR1 is MNHEY, CDR2 SVGAGI, per germline. CDR3 length: 16 residues. The CDR3, as DNA: TGTGCCAGCAGTTACACAACGCGGGGTGGGGGACAGACCCAGTACTTC. It translates to CASSYTTRGGGQTQYF.

The genes are TRBV30 and TRBJ1-3; no clear D. The CDR3 totals 12 residues. Trimming pared 8 bases from V and 0 bases from J, leaving 8 bases between. Germline V gene lookup returns CDR1 GTSNPN and CDR2 SVGIG (reference sequence). The CDR3 DNA sequence: TGTGCCGTTACTTACTCTGGAAACACCATATATTTT. This gives the protein CAVTYSGNTIYF.

The chain carries TRBV9 and TRBJ2-7; weak D call: TRBD1 (5 bases). CDR3 size: 15 residues. The ends were cut back, 3 bases at V and 3 bases at J, with 16 bases in the middle. The germline gives CDR1 SGDLS, CDR2 YYNGEE. CDR3 protein: CASSALDIPGYEQYF. In DNA, the CDR3 is TGTGCCAGCAGCGCCTTGGACATACCAGGCTACGAGCAGTACTTC.